This T cell receptor beta chain was sequenced during a study of breast tumors, draining lymph nodes, adjacent tissues. The study's findings and limits: Luminal-like breast cancer showed significantly greater tumor-nontumor repertoire similarity than basal-like breast cancer did.

TCRdb itself ran the multiplex PCR reads through MiXCR, one entry per CDR3 protein. The repertoire holds tens of thousands of distinct CDR3 sequences, with over 25% as singletons. CDR1 and CDR2 (germline): SGHNT, YYREEE (reference sequence). The CDR3 comprises 15 residues, both ends counted. With respect to this clonotype: The antigen is unknown. Given the absence of the conserved phenylalanine or tryptophan at the CDR3 end, a read error is likely. No DNA is shown, since the ends of the CDR3 on it are uncertain; the CDR3 is the one TCRdb lists.

Axillary draining lymph nodes of breast cancer patients supplied the node samples. This receptor was obtained from a female donor with breast cancer. Some clones in this sample may be carry-over from other donors' samples. Sequencing was done on a sample of axillary lymph node tissue. This sequence joins TRBV5-4 and TRBJ2-2; TRBD2 was called by the table and not checked on the DNA. CDR3 sequence reads: CASSRSGRAGGEPFL.